The clone carrying this T cell receptor (beta chain) is medium-sized in the sample. Its specificity is not known. The entry originates in a study of T-cell memory formation after mild COVID-19. About the research overall: TCR clustering was largely donor specific. Study-level results: Day 15 to 85 contractors were CD4/CD8 balanced; later expanders leaned CD4+. Among contracting clones, CD4+ were mainly CM/EM and CD8+ enriched in EMRA.

The CDR3 loop spans 17 amino acids. Germline V CDR1 and CDR2: KGHSH, LQKENI. J was trimmed by 4 bases and V by 2 bases; bases with no gene match: 11. TCRdb analysed the 5' RACE reads with MiXCR anew, one entry per CDR3 protein. The sample lists about 430,000 distinct CDR3 sequences, 20% to 25% occurring once. J is TRBJ2-3 and V is TRBV18; 8 bases line up with TRBD2. This TCR was recovered from an adult woman who had mild COVID-19 (a few samples of this study predate the infection). Cell type and time point are not known. Sequenced: PBMCs or a T cell subset sorted from them (not recorded which). The CDR3 sequence is CASSPARRAGESDTQYF. CDR3 in DNA: TGTGCCAGCTCACCAGCTCGAAGAGCGGGAGAATCAGATACGCAGTATTTT.